This record looks at one T cell receptor beta chain sequence and its context. This clone turned up a few times. Its antigen specificity is not known. It has no much larger one-base neighbor in the sample; base qualities were not kept. The sample is drawn from a study of beta chain features in type 1 diabetes (dated by TCRdb to 2017 to 2018). About the study as a whole: Patients and healthy donors did not differ in mean age, gender distribution, total cell number or subset yield. Across all samples, roughly 110,000,000 sorted cells were examined, and cell number per subset correlated strongly with RNA yield. In the study, recently diagnosed type 1 diabetes patients and matched healthy donors were compared on the TCRB repertoires of their sorted circulating CD4+ T cell subsets. Regulatory and stem cell-like memory subsets were isolated from only 8 patients and 8 healthy donors, whereas naive and central memory subsets came from all 30 or so donors. The investigation overall reported the following: PCR might favor shorter templates, but patient and control samples were amplified and corrected together, so any skew would affect both groups equally. Sequencing cDNA rather than genomic DNA could over-represent highly expressing activated cells, although activation and CD3 levels did not differ between groups. Because the HLA sub-analyses included only small numbers of individuals, any influence of HLA type on TCRB rearrangement was left unresolved. In all four CD4+ subsets, TCRB CDR3 length was moderately but significantly shorter in type 1 diabetes patients. At VDJ recombination sites, type 1 diabetes patients had fewer insertions and more deleted nucleotides, which implies abnormalities in thymic rearrangement. Naive, central memory and regulatory TCRB repertoires appeared to be more similar among patients than among healthy donors.

From the germline V gene (reference sequence), CDR1 is SGHNT and CDR2 is YYREEE. V loses 4 bases, J loses 8 bases, and the germline ends lie 25 bases apart. The CDR3 starts with the cysteine, ends with the phenylalanine, and has 17 residues. The DNA shown is the 51-base CDR3, in frame from base 1. A single peripheral blood draw of around 120 mL on average was collected from each donor into heparinised tubes. Using a panel that included CD45RO, CCR7, CD25, CD127, CD95 and CD27, naive, central memory, regulatory and stem cell-like memory CD4+ T cells were sorted on a BD FACSAria II. All sorted populations exceeded 95% purity. PBMCs were isolated immediately by Lymphoprep density gradient centrifugation and stained directly without culture. To minimize batch effects, samples were stained and sorted in pairs, one healthy donor with one patient per experiment. The entire isolated RNA was reverse transcribed using the High Capacity cDNA Reverse Transcription Kit, and thus expressed TCRB transcripts were sequenced. Deep immunoSEQ sequencing was applied to naive, central memory and regulatory T cell samples, giving an average of about 3.57 million total reads per sample. Sorted cells were lysed in RLT buffer and RNA was extracted with DNase-treated RNeasy Micro or Mini kits, depending on cell number. To prevent cross-contamination, each cell subset was processed individually, whereas patient and healthy donor samples were processed jointly. The immunoSEQ multiplex PCR was used to amplify TCRB sequences from cDNA, generating 87-bp fragments that spanned the CDR3 region. Sequencing of the amplicons was done on the Illumina HiSeq platform. Under the source paper's analysis protocol: Synthetic template baselines were used to correct PCR bias computationally, reads within Hamming distance 2 were collapsed, and singletons that could not be merged were discarded. Reads were aligned against IMGT so that V, D and J genes, CDR3 length and insertions or deletions at six rearrangement sites could be assigned. Clonotype counts were normalized to sorted cell number within each subset before computing true diversity and Gini coefficients with the tcR R package. The overlap coefficient, calculated on TCRB nucleotide sequences, was used to measure repertoire sharing. Out-of-frame TCRB sequences from naive cells were analyzed to stand in for the pre-selection repertoire. The table comes from immuneACCESS by way of TCRdb, which keeps in-frame sequences with V and J called. Part of the clones is missing from these tables; in studies checked, under half for an unresolved V gene and the rest for unknown reasons. That table furnishes V, J and clone size, whereas the DNA furnished D and trimming. For this sample there are roughly 250,000 clones; around 21% appear just once. The ten largest clones represent less than 0.03% of the sample.

Sequenced: naive CD4+ T cells from blood. The cell subset or site label for this specimen denotes: true naive CD4+ T cells. The sequence is built from TRBV5-4 and TRBJ2-1, with a tentative D gene TRBD1 over 7 matching bases. This TCR was sampled from a woman aged 40 to 50 with type 1 diabetes. The base sequence is TGTGCCAGCAGCGCAGGAGGGTCAGGGGGAGGAATCTATGAGCAGTTCTTC. Protein translation: CASSAGGSGGGIYEQFF.